The clone carrying this T cell receptor (beta chain) was seen ten or more times. Its antigen is unidentified. This entry belongs to a study of T cells in Graves' hyperthyroidism and ophthalmopathy. V gave up 5 bases and J gave up 6 bases; unmatched junction bases: 10. CDR3 size: 15 residues. The germline CDR1 and CDR2 sequences are KGHSH and LQKENI. Study-wide results and caveats: Most thyroid clonotypes that were expanded above 0.001 also turned up in blood.

Amplified regions were TCR beta CDR3 sequences from RNA transcripts. In the first-round RT-PCR of the TCR CDR3, the HTBI primer set was used. TCRdb called the multiplex PCR reads again in MiXCR, with one record for every CDR3 protein. The sample shows 600,000 to 650,000 distinct CDR3 sequences, around 15% of them seen only once. Out of 10 ml of fresh peripheral blood came the PBMCs. The TCR sequence derives from a woman aged 25-40 years with Graves' hyperthyroidism. The chain joins TRBV18 to TRBJ2-7; 10 bases are a match to TRBD1. Sequencing used blood. DNA for the CDR3: TGTGCCAGCTCATGGTCCCGGGACAGGGGAGTCGAGCAGTACTTC. It specifies CASSWSRDRGVEQYF. Drawing the rest from reference TRBV18 and TRBJ2-7, the complete variable domain is NAGVMQNPRHLVRRRGQEARLRCSPMKGHSHVYWYRQLPEEGLKFMVYLQKENIIDESGMPKERFSAEFPKEGPSILRIQQVVRGDSAAYFCASSWSRDRGVEQYFGPGTRLTVT.